One and the same sample provided the 8 T cell receptor beta chains below, sequenced in a study of cytomegalovirus exposure and HLA in healthy donors. With 60 Vbeta and 13 Jbeta primers, the PCR was carried out. This table comes from immunoSEQ multiplex PCR, and its TCRdb copy is limited to in-frame clones, with some not included. The listing contains over 50,000 clones. Material for sequencing was PBMCs. The receptor source for this set is a man aged 50 to 60 in good health and CMV-seropositive.

The rearrangement joins TRBV27 to TRBJ1-2; 7 bases agree with TRBD1. The V and J ends lost 5 bases and 8 bases, in that order; junction bases with no gene match: 8. CDR3 size: 13 residues. CDR1 is MNHEY and CDR2 is SMNVEV in the germline V gene (reference sequence). CDR3 loop: CASSLRDSLGYTF. CDR3 sequence (DNA): TGTGCCAGCAGTCTACGGGACAGCTTAGGCTACACCTTC.

V usage is TRBV28 and J usage is TRBJ1-4, with TRBD1 matching over 8 bases. With 2 bases clipped from V and 8 bases from J, the junction kept 16 bases outside the gene matches. The CDR3 totals 18 residues. Germline V gene sequence: CDR1 MDHEN, CDR2 SYDVKM. This CDR3 is CASSLGFRGQVREEKLFF. The CDR3 DNA follows: TGTGCCAGCAGTTTAGGTTTCAGGGGGCAGGTCAGGGAGGAAAAACTGTTTTTT. Complete variable domain (other parts from reference TRBV28 and TRBJ1-4): DVKVTQSSRYLVKRTGEKVFLECVQDMDHENMFWYRQDPGLGLRLIYFSYDVKMKEKGDIPEGYSVSREKKERFSLILESASTNQTSMYLCASSLGFRGQVREEKLFFGSGTQLSVL.

This chain uses TRBV5-4 with TRBJ2-1; D is perhaps TRBD2 (7 bases). Trimming stripped 4 bases from V and 5 bases from J, with 16 bases between. This CDR3 spans 15 amino acids. Germline CDR1 and CDR2: SGHNT and YYREEE (reference sequence). Here the CDR3 DNA reads TGTGCCAGCAGCCCCGGGGGCGGGAGCGACAATGAGCAGTTCTTC. Protein sequence: CASSPGGGSDNEQFF. The full variable domain, completed using reference TRBV5-4 and TRBJ2-1, is ETGVTQSPTHLIKTRGQQVTLRCSSQSGHNTVSWYQQALGQGPQFIFQYYREEENGRGNFPPRFSGLQFPNYSSELNVNALELDDSALYLCASSPGGGSDNEQFFGPGTRLTVL.

The J gene is TRBJ1-3, the V gene TRBV18; no reliable D call. Germline V gene sequence: CDR1 KGHSH, CDR2 LQKENI. The CDR3 consists of 17 residues. V lost 3 bases and J 0 bases, leaving 15 bases between the germline ends. CDR3 sequence: CASSPLSTRGSGNTIYF. The CDR3 region has the DNA TGTGCCAGCTCACCCCTATCCACGCGGGGCTCTGGAAACACCATATATTTT.

The chain combines TRBV28 with TRBJ2-2; possibly TRBD2 for D (6 bases). Germline CDR1 reads MDHEN; CDR2 reads SYDVKM. V lost 6 bases to trimming and J lost 7 bases, with 21 bases between them. CDR3 length: 16 amino acids. The CDR3 nucleotides are TGTGCCAGCAGCTCGGTTGCAGGCAGGAGGGGCGGGGAGCTGTTTTTT. Its translation: CASSSVAGRRGGELFF.

The rearrangement links TRBV7-2 to TRBJ1-3, with TRBD1 as a possible D gene (5 bases). CDR3 length equals 15 residues. Trimming took 2 bases from V and 2 from J, leaving 10 bases between them. Germline values: CDR1 SGHTA, CDR2 FQGNSA. The CDR3 loop reads CASSLRGTAGNTIYF. CDR3 bases: TGTGCCAGCAGCTTAAGGGGTACCGCTGGAAACACCATATATTTT.

V usage is TRBV15 and J usage is TRBJ1-1, with 12 bases identical to TRBD1. The junction had 4 bases not matched to a gene; V was cut back by 0 bases and J by 5 bases. The CDR3 covers 16 residues. Per the germline V gene, CDR1 is LNHNV and CDR2 is YYDKDF (reference sequence). The CDR3 reads CATSREGQGARTEAFF. DNA for the CDR3: TGTGCCACCAGCAGAGAGGGACAGGGGGCGCGGACTGAAGCTTTCTTT.

This sequence joins TRBV4-3 and TRBJ1-6; 7 positions agree with TRBD1. V lost 0 bases, J lost 7 bases, and 12 bases stayed unmatched. Germline lookup yields CDR1 LGHNA and CDR2 YSLEER. The CDR3 contains 18 residues. CDR3 protein: CASSQDPPAGGRNSPLHF. The CDR3 nucleotides are TGCGCCAGCAGCCAAGATCCGCCTGCAGGGGGGCGGAATTCACCCCTCCACTTT.